These 27 T cell receptor beta chains came from one sample sequenced in a study of blood T cell repertoires in COVID-19. Sequenced by immunoSEQ multiplex PCR; TCRdb stores in-frame clones only, minus some. The sample has 150,000 to 200,000 clones; about 81% are singletons. Sequenced sample: peripheral blood. These receptors all come from a woman aged 55-70 years with COVID-19, enrolled during active disease.

CDR3 amino acids: CASSLARLNTEAFF. For the CDR3, the DNA is TGCGCCAGCAGCTTGGCCCGTTTGAACACTGAAGCTTTCTTT. This rearrangement joins TRBV5-1 to TRBJ1-1; D remains ambiguous. The CDR3 extends over 14 amino acids. Trimming pared 0 bases from V and 0 bases from J, leaving 6 bases between. CDR1 is SGHRS, CDR2 YFSETQ, per germline.

The CDR3 here is CASSHGTVAYEQYF. The CDR3 nucleotides read TGTGCCAGCAGCCACGGGACAGTAGCCTACGAGCAGTACTTC. The chain has TRBV14 and TRBJ2-7; TRBD1 aligns across 7 bases. Losses at the gene ends were 3 bases for V and 2 bases for J; bases not matched to a gene: 4. CDR1 is SGHDN, CDR2 FVKESK, per germline. The length of the CDR3 is 14 residues.

V usage is TRBV7-3 and J usage is TRBJ2-1; D gene uncertain. V lost 1 base to trimming and J lost 9 bases, with 19 bases between them. Germline loops: CDR1 SGHTA, CDR2 FQGTGA. The length of the CDR3 is 16 residues. The CDR3 DNA sequence: TGTGCCAGCAGCTTAAGTTCCGCCTACGCTGTACGTGAGCAGTTCTTC. Its protein is CASSLSSAYAVREQFF.

This clone appeared once. The chain has TRBV3-1 (or the pseudogene TRBV3-2) and TRBJ1-3; D is undetermined. The length of the CDR3 is 15 residues. Trimming cost V 0 bases and J 0 bases, with 6 bases left between them. The V gene's germline CDR1 is LGHDT and CDR2 YNNKEL (reference sequence). CDR3 amino acids: CASSQDSHSGNTIYF. As DNA, the CDR3 is TGTGCCAGCAGCCAAGATTCACACTCTGGAAACACCATATATTTT.

The rearrangement links TRBV28 to TRBJ1-2, with 8 bases that match TRBD1. Unmatched junction bases numbered 4, after V lost 4 bases and J lost 6 bases. This CDR3 region has 13 residues. Germline V gene data show CDR1 as MDHEN and CDR2 as SYDVKM. The CDR3 spells CASSSQGAHGYTF. CDR3 nucleotides: TGTGCCAGCAGTTCCCAGGGGGCGCATGGCTACACCTTC.

This chain links TRBV3-1 (or the pseudogene TRBV3-2) with TRBJ2-1, with D perhaps matching TRBD2 (5 bases). Trimming took 2 bases from V and 5 from J, leaving 10 bases between them. The germline gives CDR1 LGHDT, CDR2 YNNKEL (reference sequence). The CDR3 is made up of 14 amino acids. Here the CDR3 DNA reads TGTGCCAGCAGCCAATCCGGGGTAAACAATGAGCAGTTCTTC. Encoded protein: CASSQSGVNNEQFF.

The chain employs TRBV10-3 and TRBJ2-5; 7 bases are shared with TRBD2. Trimming took 3 bases from V and 4 from J; bases not matched to a gene: 8. Germline assignment: CDR1 ENHRY and CDR2 SYGVKD. This CDR3 has 15 residues. CDR3 DNA sequence: TGTGCCATCAGTGACCGGGCGGGAGCTAGAGAGACCCAGTACTTC. Its translation: CAISDRAGARETQYF.

This clone was counted only a few times. This chain connects TRBV28 to TRBJ1-1; D might be TRBD1 (6 bases). The ends were cut back, 6 bases at V and 3 bases at J, with 17 bases in the middle. CDR3 length: 15 amino acids. The germline CDR1 and CDR2 sequences are MDHEN and SYDVKM. The CDR3 coding sequence is TGTGCCAGCAGGCCCAGGGGCGGCTGGGACACTGAAGCTTTCTTT. This gives the protein CASRPRGGWDTEAFF. Filled out from reference TRBV28 and TRBJ1-1, the complete variable domain reads DVKVTQSSRYLVKRTGEKVFLECVQDMDHENMFWYRQDPGLGLRLIYFSYDVKMKEKGDIPEGYSVSREKKERFSLILESASTNQTSMYLCASRPRGGWDTEAFFGQGTRLTVV.

Only one count was recorded for this clone. This rearrangement joins TRBV4-1 to TRBJ1-5; 7 nucleotides align to TRBD1. The CDR3 runs 16 residues. Trimming removed 3 bases from V and 0 bases from J; junction bases left unmatched: 5. CDR1 and CDR2 from the germline V gene are MGHRA and YSYEKL. DNA for the CDR3: TGCGCCAGCAGCCAGACCGGGACAGTTAGCAATCAGCCCCAGCATTTT. Translated: CASSQTGTVSNQPQHF.

The V call is TRBV19, the J call TRBJ2-1, with a weak D call TRBD2 (5 bases). The CDR3 has 12 amino acids. Germline CDR1 is LNHDA and CDR2 is SQIVND (reference sequence). Trimming stripped 3 bases from V and 6 bases from J, with 6 bases between. DNA of the CDR3: TGTGCCAGTAGTATGAGGGCCAATGAGCAGTTCTTC. Translation: CASSMRANEQFF.

This rearrangement joins TRBV7-2 to TRBJ1-2; tentative D call: TRBD1 (6 bases). The CDR3 contains 15 residues. V lost 3 bases and J lost 8, with 19 bases in between. From germline, CDR1 is SGHTA and CDR2 FQGNSA. DNA of the CDR3: TGTGCCAGCAGCTTGGTCTCGCGGGGGGCGCGGGGCTACACCTTC. Translation gives CASSLVSRGARGYTF.

The chain links TRBV4-1 to TRBJ1-6; maybe TRBD1 (5 bases). Germline lookup yields CDR1 MGHRA and CDR2 YSYEKL. The CDR3 is made up of 15 amino acids. V lost 4 bases to trimming and J lost 9 bases, with 16 bases between them. The CDR3 nucleotides are TGCGCCAGCAGCCGCACCGGGGCCGGGAGTTCACCCCTCCACTTT. It is translated as CASSRTGAGSSPLHF.

This chain connects TRBV11-2 to TRBJ1-1; tentatively, D is TRBD1 (6 bases). The V end was cut by 2 bases, the J end by 3 bases, with 10 bases between. Germline V gene lookup returns CDR1 SGHAT and CDR2 FQNNGV. CDR3 length: 14 residues. CDR3 nucleotide sequence: TGTGCCAGCAGCTTAACAGGGAGGGACACTGAAGCTTTCTTT. It encodes CASSLTGRDTEAFF.

The chain recombines TRBV7-2 with TRBJ2-3; D is ambiguous. V gave up 5 bases and J gave up 6 bases, with 15 bases separating them. The CDR3 has 14 residues. The germline V gene has CDR1 SGHTA and CDR2 FQGNSA. CDR3 sequence (DNA): TGTGCCAGCAGCCGGGTACGGGTTGCCGATACGCAGTATTTT. It codes for CASSRVRVADTQYF.

The chain joins TRBV28 to TRBJ1-1; 7 bases match TRBD1. The ends lost 8 bases at V and 2 bases at J; junction bases unmatched: 5. The CDR3 runs 13 residues. Germline V lookup: CDR1 MDHEN, CDR2 SYDVKM. The CDR3 sequence is CASGDSPNTEAFF. DNA for the CDR3: TGTGCCAGCGGGGACAGCCCAAACACTGAAGCTTTCTTT.

On this clone itself: The same CDR3 arises from other DNA sequences in this sample as well. CDR3 in DNA: TGTGCCATCAGTGAGTCGACTTCCTACGAGCAGTACTTC. Amino acid sequence: CAISESTSYEQYF. The gene calls are TRBV10-3 and TRBJ2-7; no reliable D call. Germline CDR1 reads ENHRY; CDR2 reads SYGVKD. V dropped 0 bases and J dropped 1 base, with 4 bases sitting between them. The CDR3 sequence is 13 residues long.

The J gene is TRBJ1-2, the V gene TRBV2; D gene uncertain. Germline-derived CDR1 and CDR2 are SNHLY and FYNNEI. The germline V and J ends were trimmed by 4 bases and 8 bases, with 11 bases remaining between them. This CDR3 spans 12 amino acids. The CDR3 region is CASSVAPGGYTF. CDR3 nucleotides: TGTGCCAGCAGTGTCGCCCCGGGGGGCTACACCTTC.

The rearrangement joins TRBV12-3 or TRBV12-4 to TRBJ2-1; D perhaps matches TRBD2 (5 bases). V was pared by 6 bases and J by 6 bases, with 12 bases between. CDR3 size: 13 residues. The CDR3 DNA sequence: TGTGCCAGCAGCCCCGGACTTCCCAATGAGCAGTTCTTC. It is translated as CASSPGLPNEQFF.

The table lists this clone with a few counts. The chain carries TRBV19 and TRBJ1-1; D perhaps matches TRBD1 (6 bases). Germline CDR1 reads LNHDA; CDR2 reads SQIVND (reference sequence). V gave up 3 bases and J gave up 4 bases, with 12 bases separating them. This CDR3 is 14 amino acids long. The CDR3 sequence: CASSIRGRGTEAFF. Here the CDR3 DNA reads TGTGCCAGTAGTATCAGGGGTAGGGGCACTGAAGCTTTCTTT.

V is TRBV7-3 and J is TRBJ1-2; D may be TRBD1 (6 bases). There are 16 residues in the CDR3. V was cut by 2 bases and J by 3 bases, with 16 bases left in between. CDR1 and CDR2 from the germline V gene are SGHTA and FQGTGA. The chain's CDR3 is CASSLQPQDRDYGYTF. CDR3 DNA: TGTGCCAGCAGCTTACAGCCCCAGGACAGAGACTATGGCTACACCTTC.

This clone came up a few times. V is TRBV19 and J is TRBJ2-7; 9 nucleotides agree with TRBD1. V shed 8 bases and J 6 bases; nucleotides not matched to a gene: 17. The CDR3 loop spans 16 amino acids. Germline CDR1 and CDR2: LNHDA and SQIVND (reference sequence). The CDR3 coding sequence is TGTGCCAGTTCAGACCGGGGGACAGGGTATTCCGGCGAGCAGTACTTC. This translates into CASSDRGTGYSGEQYF.

The chain employs TRBV19 and TRBJ2-1, with TRBD2 matching over 8 bases. Trimming took 6 bases from V and 9 from J; bases not matched to a gene: 13. The CDR3 totals 15 residues. Germline values: CDR1 LNHDA, CDR2 SQIVND (reference sequence). CDR3: CASSDGTSSLSEQFF. CDR3 nucleotides: TGTGCCAGTAGCGATGGGACTAGTTCGCTTAGTGAGCAGTTCTTC.

The chain couples TRBV5-1 to TRBJ2-3; 10 bases are a match to TRBD2. Germline V gene sequence: CDR1 SGHRS, CDR2 YFSETQ. Losses at the gene ends were 4 bases for V and 6 bases for J; bases not matched to a gene: 5. The CDR3 loop spans 14 amino acids. The CDR3 loop reads CASSPGLAIDTQYF. The CDR3 DNA is TGCGCCAGCAGCCCGGGACTAGCGATTGATACGCAGTATTTT.

This rearrangement joins TRBV28 to TRBJ1-1; 10 nucleotides match TRBD1. Germline CDR1 and CDR2: MDHEN and SYDVKM. V was clipped by 6 bases and J by 8 bases; unmatched bases: 15. The length of the CDR3 is 16 residues. CDR3: CASRARDRGRDYEAFF. In DNA form, the CDR3 reads TGTGCCAGCAGAGCTCGGGACAGGGGCAGAGATTACGAAGCTTTCTTT.

V gene TRBV28 combines with J gene TRBJ2-3, with TRBD2 identical over 8 bases. With V trimmed by 2 bases and J by 2 bases, 3 bases remained unmatched. CDR1 MDHEN and CDR2 SYDVKM come from the germline V gene. CDR3 length: 15 residues. CDR3 protein: CASSLVGGDTDTQYF. In DNA form, the CDR3 reads TGTGCCAGCAGTTTAGTCGGGGGGGACACAGATACGCAGTATTTT.

This clone has a handful of counts. The chain links TRBV23-1 to TRBJ2-7; D not certain. TRBV23-1 is recorded as an ORF, its role being uncertain. The V end lost 2 bases, the J end lost 5 bases, and 19 bases lay between the germline ends. The length of the CDR3 is 16 residues. CDR3 in DNA: TGCGCCAGCAGTCAACCCCTTCCACAGACGATAAACGAGCAGTACTTC. Protein: CASSQPLPQTINEQYF.

Ten or more counts support this clone. The chain is built from TRBV5-4 and TRBJ2-1; D is perhaps TRBD2 (5 bases). V lost 7 bases and J 9 bases, leaving 11 bases between the germline ends. The CDR3 length is 11 residues. The germline CDR1 and CDR2 sequences are SGHNT and YYREEE (reference sequence). CDR3 in amino acids: CASRLGSEQFF. The CDR3 DNA sequence: TGTGCCAGCCGGCTAGGGAGTGAGCAGTTCTTC.